This TCR beta chain derives from a study of blood T cell repertoires in COVID-19. Study summary: Spain, Italy and the United States supplied samples that represented acute and convalescent COVID-19.

As originally analysed: Reference gene primer amplification in the assay estimated nucleated cell counts. Sequencing used immunoSEQ multiplex PCR; TCRdb keeps in-frame clones, though not all of them. Clone size and the V and J calls come from that table; the DNA yielded D and trimming. This sample has roughly 100,000 clones; less than 80% occur once, and the top ten carry around 6.2%. The CDR3 spans 18 residues. Germline V gene data show CDR1 as SGHVS and CDR2 as FNYEAQ. The trim removed 2 bases at V and 0 bases at J, leaving 7 bases unmatched. Sequenced: peripheral blood. The V call is TRBV7-6, the J call TRBJ2-3, with 11 bases fitting TRBD2. This receptor was obtained from an elderly man with COVID-19, enrolled during active disease. CDR3 in DNA: TGTGCCAGCAGCTTACGGGGGACTAGCGGAAAAAGCACAGATACGCAGTATTTT. Translated: CASSLRGTSGKSTDTQYF.